This TCR beta chain originates from a study of neurological immune-mediated disorders (dated by TCRdb to 2018 to 2020). As for the study more broadly: Among the approximately 34 multiple sclerosis patients, around 30 had relapsing-remitting MS and 3 had secondary progressive MS. Of the 65 to 70 subjects in the cohort, some 14 were HAM/TSP patients, around 34 were multiple sclerosis patients, and some 20 were healthy controls. Longitudinal samples, technical triplicates and paired sorted CD4+ and CD8+ T-cell subsets, alongside PBMC samples, were included among the 106 TCR-beta libraries. Using UMI-based sequencing, the study compared peripheral blood TCR-beta repertoires from patients with HTLV-I-associated myelopathy (HAM/TSP), patients with multiple sclerosis, and healthy controls.

Many counts were recorded for this clonotype. Its binding antigen is unknown. No base-level quality is on record; no much larger clone is a single base apart. To synthesize cDNA, template-switch 5'RACE was performed with a primer carrying a 10-nucleotide random unique molecular identifier so that each TCR transcript was tagged. Each sequencing run produced over 170 million TCR-beta sequences covering 15-18 subjects. The RNeasy kit was used to extract total RNA. TCR-beta VDJ regions were amplified with primers for the TCR constant region and the 5'RACE anchor, using the KAPA Real-time Library Amplification kit. Sample indexes and Illumina adaptors were added in a first PCR, after which library yield was increased in a second PCR. After Ampure bead purification, the roughly 650 bp TCR product was size-selected on a 2% E-gel SizeSelection system. Before pooling, library quality was checked on a Bioanalyzer, concentration was measured with Qubit, and libraries were quantified with the Kapa Library Quantification kit. An Illumina HiSeq 2500 was used to sequence the libraries paired-end at 2 x 150 bp. To increase sequence diversity, roughly 24-30% phiX was spiked into each library pool. Regarding the original processing steps: Quality-filtered reads were processed with the UMI-based MiGEC pipeline, and over 85% of raw TCR sequences were removed by the MiGEC pipeline during error correction. VDJ genes were aligned to IMGT germline references, and clonotypes were defined by unique CDR3 amino acid sequence plus V-J genes. VDJtools evaluated clonal expansion, Shannon diversity and CDR3 relatedness (CalcPairwiseDistances, ClusterSamples); CLCbio workbench built phylogenetic trees. Using coefficient-of-variation modelling across technical triplicates, the study counted a clone as expanded if it had at least 8 unique UMIs. TCRdb trimmed the raw reads at Q25, called clones with MiXCR and kept productive beta chains. Every entry covers one CDR3 protein and lists the most common genes and DNA from its rows. These V and J calls rely on TCRdb rather than the paper's analysis. The sample records about 66,000 distinct CDR3 sequences, roughly 3.9% of which are singletons. The top ten clonotypes cover under 1.5% of the sample.

Unsorted PBMC libraries were generated from 2 million PBMCs stored in RNAlater at -80 °C until RNA extraction. Multiple sclerosis patients were enrolled in a US clinical protocol evaluating disease progression by magnetic resonance imaging. PBMCs were separated from peripheral blood using Ficoll-Hypaque density gradient centrifugation and then cryopreserved in liquid nitrogen. Broad study findings and their caveats: No clinical or MRI features were associated with the MS cluster, and the authors said that larger cohorts are needed. TCR clonal expansion was highest in HAM/TSP patients and lowest in MS patients, with MS patients falling below even healthy controls. No identical CDR3 amino acid sequences were shared among expanded clones across subjects, suggesting private TCR-beta repertoires in all groups. In a phylogenetic analysis, the repertoires of 18 out of 34 MS patients fell into a single cluster of related CDR3 sequences, pointing to a possible signature at the repertoire level.

CDR1 and CDR2 are drawn from the germline V gene: ENHRY, SYGVKD. The CDR3 runs 14 amino acids, cysteine and phenylalanine included. The kept DNA is CDR3 alone, 42 bases in frame from the first base. V is reduced by 3 bases and J by 4 bases, leaving a spacing of 13 bases between them. Sample: PBMCs. The chain joins TRBV10-3 to TRBJ2-7; perhaps TRBD1 is the D gene, with 6 bases matching. This TCR was sampled from a young man with multiple sclerosis. In nucleotide form, the sequence is TGTGCCATCAGTGACGTGGGACAAGAGTACGAGCAGTACTTC. Its translation reads: CAISDVGQEYEQYF.